One sample yielded the 17 T cell receptor beta chains listed below, sequenced in a study of cytotoxic CD8 clonotypes in ibrutinib-treated CLL. Profiled with immunoSEQ multiplex PCR; TCRdb holds only in-frame clones, not every one. This table has tens of thousands of clones, over 55% appearing once. Sequenced material: PBMCs, taken at disease progression, from a patient treated with ibrutinib. These receptors originate from a human donor with chronic lymphocytic leukemia.

The V call is TRBV29-1, the J call TRBJ2-3; 7 bases are a match to TRBD2. The length of the CDR3 is 15 residues. V was clipped by 6 bases and J by 5 bases; unmatched bases: 14. The V gene's germline CDR1 is SQVTM and CDR2 ANQGSEA. CDR3 in DNA: TGCAGCGTCTGGGGGGGGTCCGAAGTTGGAGATACGCAGTATTTT. It yields the protein CSVWGGSEVGDTQYF.

The rearrangement links TRBV5-4 to TRBJ2-2, with D perhaps TRBD1 or TRBD2 (5 bases each). The V end was cut by 4 bases, the J end by 2 bases, with 9 bases between. This CDR3 has 14 amino acids. CDR1 SGHNT and CDR2 YYREEE come from the germline V gene (reference sequence). CDR3 loop: CASSPGANTGELFF. CDR3 bases: TGTGCCAGCAGCCCCGGGGCTAACACCGGGGAGCTGTTTTTT.

The V call is TRBV19, the J call TRBJ2-5; possibly TRBD1 or TRBD2 for D (5 bases each). The better agreement between TRBJ2-7 and the DNA end casts doubt on the J call. There are 14 residues in the CDR3. In germline, CDR1 is LNHDA, CDR2 SQIVND (reference sequence). The CDR3 sequence: CASSSPGPSYEQYF. In DNA, the CDR3 is TGTGCCAGTAGTTCCCCGGGACCGAGCTACGAGCAGTACTTC.

V is TRBV10-3 and J is TRBJ2-5; D is undetermined. CDR1 is ENHRY and CDR2 is SYGVKD in the germline V gene. There are 14 residues in the CDR3. Trimming pared 7 bases from V and 5 bases from J, leaving 17 bases between. The DNA for the CDR3 is TGTGCCATCAATGGCGGAGTCGCCGCGGAGACCCAGTACTTC. Its protein is CAINGGVAAETQYF.

The J gene is TRBJ2-7, the V gene TRBV19, with 7 positions matching TRBD1. The germline gives CDR1 LNHDA, CDR2 SQIVND (reference sequence). V lost 4 bases and J lost 2; bases outside the gene matches: 8. This CDR3 has 15 residues. The DNA for the CDR3 is TGTGCCAGTAGTAAGCCGTTTACAGGGGCCTACGAGCAGTACTTC. It codes for CASSKPFTGAYEQYF.

The J gene is TRBJ2-1, the V gene TRBV13; no firm D call. The germline gives CDR1 PRHDT, CDR2 FYEKMQ (reference sequence). V lost 1 base and J 10 bases, leaving 5 bases between the germline ends. The CDR3 has 11 amino acids. CDR3: CASSLVGEQFF. The DNA for the CDR3 is TGTGCCAGCAGCTTAGTGGGCGAGCAGTTCTTC.

The V and J genes are TRBV13 and TRBJ2-3; 7 bases align to TRBD1. The length of the CDR3 is 15 residues. Losses at the gene ends were 0 bases for V and 2 bases for J; bases not matched to a gene: 2. Germline V CDR1 and CDR2: PRHDT, FYEKMQ (reference sequence). Written as DNA, the CDR3 is TGTGCCAGCAGCTTAGGACAGGGGCCCACAGATACGCAGTATTTT. Its protein is CASSLGQGPTDTQYF.

The genes are TRBV19 and TRBJ1-1, with D perhaps matching TRBD1 (6 bases). V lost 5 bases and J 2 bases, leaving 15 bases between the germline ends. Germline V lookup: CDR1 LNHDA, CDR2 SQIVND (reference sequence). The CDR3 sequence is 15 residues long. The chain's CDR3 is CASSPQGWGNTEAFF. CDR3 bases: TGTGCCAGTAGTCCGCAGGGGTGGGGAAACACTGAAGCTTTCTTT.

This clone qualifies as medium-sized. Other DNA sequences of this sample code for an identical CDR3. The chain uses TRBV7-9 and TRBJ2-5; D might be TRBD2 (6 bases). The CDR3 is 15 residues long. Germline V gene data show CDR1 as SEHNR and CDR2 as FQNEAQ (reference sequence). The germline V and J ends were trimmed by 5 bases and 1 base, with 14 bases remaining between them. The chain's CDR3 is CASSHRGISQETQYF. CDR3 coding DNA: TGTGCCAGCAGCCACCGGGGGATCTCCCAAGAGACCCAGTACTTC.

This clone has just one count. The CDR3 DNA sequence: TGTGCCAGCAGCTTCATCTCGGCGGAGGAGTACGCTGAAGCTTTCTTT. Translated: CASSFISAEEYAEAFF. This chain links TRBV5-6 with TRBJ1-1; D gene uncertain. Trimming left V 2 bases short and J 6 bases short, with 20 bases between. The CDR3 has 16 amino acids. Germline CDR1 reads SGHDT; CDR2 reads YYEEEE.

The chain has TRBV19 and TRBJ1-5, with 7 bases that match TRBD1. Losses at the gene ends were 3 bases for V and 2 bases for J; bases not matched to a gene: 7. The CDR3 contains 16 residues. CDR1 and CDR2 from the germline V gene are LNHDA and SQIVND (reference sequence). The CDR3: CASSMTGTSGNQPQHF. The CDR3 bases are TGTGCCAGTAGTATGACAGGGACGTCGGGCAATCAGCCCCAGCATTTT.

This clone was seen a single time. The J gene is TRBJ2-3, the V gene TRBV2; D is ambiguous. Germline V gene sequence: CDR1 SNHLY, CDR2 FYNNEI. Trimming took off 3 bases at V and 2 bases at J, with 6 bases between the two ends. The CDR3 sequence is 13 residues long. In nucleotides, the CDR3 is TGTGCCAGCAGTGAGAGGTACACAGATACGCAGTATTTT. Amino acid sequence: CASSERYTDTQYF.

The chain has TRBV19 and TRBJ2-5; D is perhaps TRBD2 (5 bases). V dropped 7 bases and J dropped 2 bases, with 11 bases sitting between them. Germline CDR1 and CDR2: LNHDA and SQIVND (reference sequence). CDR3 length: 13 residues. For the CDR3, the DNA is TGTGCCAGTACGGGGAGCCGTCAAGAGACCCAGTACTTC. The encoded protein is CASTGSRQETQYF.

J is TRBJ1-5 and V is TRBV19, with 10 bases identical to TRBD1. Germline values: CDR1 LNHDA, CDR2 SQIVND (reference sequence). CDR3 length: 13 residues. With V trimmed by 4 bases and J by 11 bases, 5 bases remained unmatched. The CDR3 is CASSSVGQGSQHF. The DNA of the CDR3 is TGTGCCAGTAGTAGTGTGGGACAGGGGTCCCAGCATTTT.

This clone appeared a single time. The chain combines TRBV29-1 with TRBJ1-2; 9 bases line up with TRBD1. The germline V gene encodes CDR1 SQVTM and CDR2 ANQGSEA. With 7 bases clipped from V and 8 bases from J, the junction kept 5 bases outside the gene matches. CDR3 length: 11 residues. The CDR3 DNA is TGCAGCGCACAGGGGGCGCGCGGCTACACCTTC. It encodes CSAQGARGYTF. The full variable domain, rest sourced from reference TRBV29-1 and TRBJ1-2, is SAVISQKPSRDICQRGTSLTIQCQVDSQVTMMFWYRQQPGQSLTLIATANQGSEATYESGFVIDKFPISRPNLTFSTLTVSNMSPEDSSIYLCSAQGARGYTFGSGTRLTVV.

The V and J genes are TRBV11-2 and TRBJ1-2; possible D gene TRBD1, 5 bases. The CDR3 is made up of 14 amino acids. V was shortened by 1 base and J by 5 bases, with 11 bases between the two germline ends. The germline V gene encodes CDR1 SGHAT and CDR2 FQNNGV. The CDR3 reads CASSLGGTVYGYTF. CDR3 nucleotides: TGTGCCAGCAGCTTAGGTGGGACGGTTTATGGCTACACCTTC.

About this clone: This may arise from a read error, as a much more abundant clone is one base away. The rearrangement uses TRBV18 and TRBJ1-6; D is uncertain. CDR3 length: 16 amino acids. CDR1 and CDR2 from the germline V gene are KGHSH and LQKENI. CDR3 protein: CASPPTSQLRDSPLHF. DNA of the CDR3: TGTGCCAGCCCACCCACATCACAGCTGCGAGATTCACCCCTCCACTTT.